The present TCR beta chain was sequenced within a study of blood T cell repertoires in COVID-19. About the study: T cells, B-cell-depleted T cells, or PBMCs provided the cDNA or gDNA that served as material.

The CDR3 runs to 11 residues. The V gene lost 2 bases and the J gene lost 9 bases, with 5 bases spanning the gap. Per the germline V gene, CDR1 is LNHDA and CDR2 is SQIVND (reference sequence). Data came from immunoSEQ multiplex PCR; TCRdb stores just in-frame clones and leaves some out. This sample has tens of thousands of clones; around 86% occur once, and the top ten carry approximately 1.9%. The sequence was collected from a woman aged 60-75 years with acute or convalescent COVID-19. The V call is TRBV19, the J call TRBJ2-1, with no clear D. Sequenced input: peripheral blood. CDR3 amino acids: CASSIRSEQFF. As DNA, the CDR3 is TGTGCCAGTAGTATAAGGAGTGAGCAGTTCTTC.